The rows below give T cell receptor beta chains drawn from one sample of a study of cytomegalovirus exposure and HLA in healthy donors. Assay: immunoSEQ multiplex PCR; the TCRdb copy retains only in-frame clones and omits some. The table includes about 330,000 clones, roughly 87% detected once. Sequenced material: PBMCs. The receptors were gathered from a woman aged 25-40 years in good health and CMV-seropositive. CDR3s include the opening cysteine and the closing phenylalanine or tryptophan. The order of the fields is J gene, V gene, clone size, D gene, CDR3 DNA, CDR3 protein. D genes are given only for firm matches. Only some rows state a clone size, as once, few, many or a class for expanded clones.

j_gene: TRBJ2-5; v_gene: TRBV13; abundance: -; d_gene: -; CDR3nt: TGTGCCAGCAGCTTAGCTGGGTTCGAGACCCAGTACTTC; CDR3aa: CASSLAGFETQYF
j_gene: TRBJ2-7; v_gene: TRBV20-1; abundance: -; d_gene: TRBD2; CDR3nt: TGCAGTGCCCGGCGGGGGAGCGAGCAGTACTTC; CDR3aa: CSARRGSEQYF
j_gene: TRBJ2-1; v_gene: TRBV7-3; abundance: -; d_gene: -; CDR3nt: TGTGCCAGCAGCTTAATGGCGCCCCAAAGCTCCTACAATGAGCAGTTCTTC; CDR3aa: CASSLMAPQSSYNEQFF
j_gene: TRBJ1-4; v_gene: TRBV7-2; abundance: -; d_gene: -; CDR3nt: TGTGCCAGCAGCCACGGGGGCCCAACTAATGAAAAACTGTTTTTT; CDR3aa: CASSHGGPTNEKLFF
j_gene: TRBJ2-7; v_gene: TRBV28; abundance: -; d_gene: TRBD1; CDR3nt: TGTGCCAGCACCCCGGGACAGGCGGTCTACGAGCAGTACTTC; CDR3aa: CASTPGQAVYEQYF
j_gene: TRBJ1-2; v_gene: TRBV9; abundance: -; d_gene: -; CDR3nt: TGTGCCAGTTCCCTCATTTCAGGGTATGGCTACACCTTC; CDR3aa: CASSLISGYGYTF
j_gene: TRBJ2-7; v_gene: TRBV28; abundance: -; d_gene: TRBD1; CDR3nt: TGTGCCAGCAGCTCGTCCGGGACAGGGGGCGTCGAGCAGTACTTC; CDR3aa: CASSSSGTGGVEQYF
j_gene: TRBJ2-7; v_gene: TRBV28; abundance: -; d_gene: TRBD2; CDR3nt: TGTGCCAGCAGTTTTAGCGGGGGCCGCTACGAGCAGTACTTC; CDR3aa: CASSFSGGRYEQYF
j_gene: TRBJ2-7; v_gene: TRBV6-5; abundance: -; d_gene: -; CDR3nt: TGTGCCAGCAGTTACTCGAGAGGCTACGAGCAGTACTTC; CDR3aa: CASSYSRGYEQYF
j_gene: TRBJ1-1; v_gene: TRBV30; abundance: -; d_gene: -; CDR3nt: TGTGCCTGGGGCCCGACAGGATGGGCTTTCTTT; CDR3aa: CAWGPTGWAFF
j_gene: TRBJ2-3; v_gene: TRBV6-1; abundance: -; d_gene: -; CDR3nt: TGTGCCAGCAGTGAACTCCAGGGGGGAACAGATACGCAGTATTTT; CDR3aa: CASSELQGGTDTQYF
j_gene: TRBJ2-7; v_gene: TRBV27; abundance: -; d_gene: TRBD1; CDR3nt: TGTGCCAGCAGTTTATCGACAGGGTGGGAGCAGTACTTC; CDR3aa: CASSLSTGWEQYF
j_gene: TRBJ1-5; v_gene: TRBV19; abundance: few; d_gene: -; CDR3nt: TGTGCCAGTAGTATAGATCACGGGGGCGCGGGTCAGCCCCAGCATTTT; CDR3aa: CASSIDHGGAGQPQHF
j_gene: TRBJ1-1; v_gene: TRBV10-1; abundance: few; d_gene: -; CDR3nt: TGCGCCAGCAGTGGACACTACACTGAAGCTTTCTTT; CDR3aa: CASSGHYTEAFF
j_gene: TRBJ1-1; v_gene: TRBV2; abundance: -; d_gene: -; CDR3nt: TGTGCCAGCAATCTCCGGAGGGACGCTGAAGCTTTCTTT; CDR3aa: CASNLRRDAEAFF
j_gene: TRBJ1-1; v_gene: TRBV6-5; abundance: -; d_gene: -; CDR3nt: TGTGCCAGCAGTTCTGGTAGGACACAATGGAACACTGAAGCTTTCTTT; CDR3aa: CASSSGRTQWNTEAFF
j_gene: TRBJ2-2; v_gene: TRBV6-5; abundance: few; d_gene: -; CDR3nt: TGTGCCAGCGAGGACATCAACACCGGGGAGCTGTTTTTT; CDR3aa: CASEDINTGELFF
j_gene: TRBJ2-3; v_gene: TRBV5-1; abundance: -; d_gene: TRBD2; CDR3nt: TGCGCCAGCAGCCAGACTAGCGGGGATTCCCAGCCGCAGTATTTT; CDR3aa: CASSQTSGDSQPQYF
j_gene: TRBJ2-3; v_gene: TRBV25-1; abundance: -; d_gene: TRBD1; CDR3nt: TGTGCCAGCCAGACCGGGACAGGGGGATACACAGATACGCAGTATTTT; CDR3aa: CASQTGTGGYTDTQYF
j_gene: TRBJ2-7; v_gene: TRBV18; abundance: -; d_gene: TRBD2; CDR3nt: TGTGCCAGCTCACCACAAATCGGGGGGTTCCCCTACGAGCAGTACTTC; CDR3aa: CASSPQIGGFPYEQYF
j_gene: TRBJ2-2; v_gene: TRBV9; abundance: -; d_gene: -; CDR3nt: TGTGCCAGCAGCCTGAGACTGAACACCGGGGAGCTGTTTTTT; CDR3aa: CASSLRLNTGELFF
j_gene: TRBJ1-2; v_gene: TRBV5-4; abundance: -; d_gene: -; CDR3nt: TGTGCCAGCAGCTTAGGCAGTGGCCAATCTAACTATGGCTACACCTTC; CDR3aa: CASSLGSGQSNYGYTF
j_gene: TRBJ2-4; v_gene: TRBV7-9; abundance: few; d_gene: TRBD1; CDR3nt: TGTGCCAGCAGCTTATTGGGCGCGACAGGGCAAAACATTCAGTACTTC; CDR3aa: CASSLLGATGQNIQYF
j_gene: TRBJ2-3; v_gene: TRBV9; abundance: -; d_gene: -; CDR3nt: TGTGCCAGCAGCGTAACCGGGGGAGATACGCAGTATTTT; CDR3aa: CASSVTGGDTQYF
j_gene: TRBJ2-5; v_gene: TRBV9; abundance: -; d_gene: TRBD2; CDR3nt: TGTGCCAGCAGCGGACCGGGACTAGGACTGGAGACCCAGTACTTC; CDR3aa: CASSGPGLGLETQYF
j_gene: TRBJ2-3; v_gene: TRBV11-2; abundance: -; d_gene: -; CDR3nt: TGTGCCAGCAGCTTAGTGGTAGCTGATACGCAGTATTTT; CDR3aa: CASSLVVADTQYF
j_gene: TRBJ2-7; v_gene: TRBV6-5; abundance: -; d_gene: TRBD2; CDR3nt: TGTGCCAGCAAGCGAGCGGGAGTGAACTACGAGCAGTACTTC; CDR3aa: CASKRAGVNYEQYF
j_gene: TRBJ2-1; v_gene: TRBV4-2; abundance: -; d_gene: -; CDR3nt: TGTGCCAGCAGCCTCCCGGGAGTTTCCTCCTACAATGAGCAGTTCTTC; CDR3aa: CASSLPGVSSYNEQFF
j_gene: TRBJ1-4; v_gene: TRBV30; abundance: -; d_gene: -; CDR3nt: TGTGCCTGGAGAGAAGGGAGTGCAACTAATGAAAAACTGTTTTTT; CDR3aa: CAWREGSATNEKLFF
j_gene: TRBJ2-7; v_gene: TRBV28; abundance: -; d_gene: TRBD2; CDR3nt: TGTGCCAGCAGTTTATTAGTAGACACCCGCGGGACTAGCAGCTCCTACGAGCAGTACTTC; CDR3aa: CASSLLVDTRGTSSSYEQYF
j_gene: TRBJ1-2; v_gene: TRBV25-1; abundance: once; d_gene: -; CDR3nt: TGTGCCAGCAGTGAATCCCGGGGGTGGGCTCTTCGGAATGGCTACACCTTC; CDR3aa: CASSESRGWALRNGYTF
j_gene: TRBJ2-1; v_gene: TRBV30; abundance: -; d_gene: -; CDR3nt: TGTGCCTGGAGAGTGTGGGATGAGCAGTTCTTC; CDR3aa: CAWRVWDEQFF
j_gene: TRBJ2-1; v_gene: TRBV7-2; abundance: -; d_gene: -; CDR3nt: TGTGCCAGCAGCTTCCACCCCCGCGCGCAGTTCTTC; CDR3aa: CASSFHPRAQFF
j_gene: TRBJ2-7; v_gene: TRBV6-5; abundance: few; d_gene: -; CDR3nt: TGTGCCAGCAGTTATGGGGGGACACTGGGCTACGAGCAGTACTTC; CDR3aa: CASSYGGTLGYEQYF
j_gene: TRBJ2-1; v_gene: TRBV9; abundance: -; d_gene: -; CDR3nt: TGTGCCAGCAGCGTACTAGCGAGTAACAATGAGCAGTTCTTC; CDR3aa: CASSVLASNNEQFF
j_gene: TRBJ1-5; v_gene: TRBV10-1; abundance: few; d_gene: -; CDR3nt: TGCGCCAGCAGAGTCGTCCGCCCCCAGCATTTT; CDR3aa: CASRVVRPQHF
j_gene: TRBJ2-5; v_gene: TRBV4-1; abundance: -; d_gene: TRBD2; CDR3nt: TGCGCCAGCAGCCAAGATCCCCTCCTAGCGGGGGTGGGGCAAGAGACCCAGTACTTC; CDR3aa: CASSQDPLLAGVGQETQYF
j_gene: TRBJ2-2; v_gene: TRBV4-1; abundance: -; d_gene: -; CDR3nt: TGCGCCAGCAGCCAAGATGACGGGGAAAAAGGCACCGGGGAGCTGTTTTTT; CDR3aa: CASSQDDGEKGTGELFF
j_gene: TRBJ2-1; v_gene: TRBV12-5; abundance: -; d_gene: TRBD2; CDR3nt: TGTGCTAGTGGTTTGGGACTAGCGGGGTACAATGAGCAGTTCTTC; CDR3aa: CASGLGLAGYNEQFF
j_gene: TRBJ1-1; v_gene: TRBV5-4; abundance: -; d_gene: -; CDR3nt: TGTGCCAGCAGCTCGCGAGGGAGGTCTGGTTTAGACACTGAAGCTTTCTTT; CDR3aa: CASSSRGRSGLDTEAFF